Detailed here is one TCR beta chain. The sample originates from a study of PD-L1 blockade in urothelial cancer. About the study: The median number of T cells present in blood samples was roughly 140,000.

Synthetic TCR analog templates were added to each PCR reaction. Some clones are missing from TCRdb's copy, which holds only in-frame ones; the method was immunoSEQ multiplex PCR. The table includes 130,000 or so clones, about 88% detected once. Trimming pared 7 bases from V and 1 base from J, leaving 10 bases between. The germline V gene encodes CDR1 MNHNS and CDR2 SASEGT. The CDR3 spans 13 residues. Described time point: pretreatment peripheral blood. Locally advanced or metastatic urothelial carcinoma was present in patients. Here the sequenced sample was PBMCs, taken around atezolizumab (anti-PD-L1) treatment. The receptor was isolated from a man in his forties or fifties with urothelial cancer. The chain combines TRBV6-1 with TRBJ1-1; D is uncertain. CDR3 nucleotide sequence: TGTGCCAGCACTCCGTGGGCGAACACTGAAGCTTTCTTT. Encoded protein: CASTPWANTEAFF.